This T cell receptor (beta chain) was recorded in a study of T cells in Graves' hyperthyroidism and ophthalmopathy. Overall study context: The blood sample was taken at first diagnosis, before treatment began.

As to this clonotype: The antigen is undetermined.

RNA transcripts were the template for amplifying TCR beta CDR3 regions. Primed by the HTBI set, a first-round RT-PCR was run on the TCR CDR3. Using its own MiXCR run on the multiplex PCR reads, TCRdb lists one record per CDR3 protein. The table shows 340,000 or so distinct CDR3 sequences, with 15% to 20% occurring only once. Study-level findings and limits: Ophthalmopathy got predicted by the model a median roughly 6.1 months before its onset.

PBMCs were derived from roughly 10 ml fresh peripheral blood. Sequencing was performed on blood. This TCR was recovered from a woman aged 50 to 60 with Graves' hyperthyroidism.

The CDR3 sequence is CASSRDGAYNEQFF. The CDR3 nucleotides are TGTGCCAGCAGCAGGGACGGGGCCTACAATGAGCAGTTCTTC. This sequence joins TRBV2 and TRBJ2-1, with D perhaps being TRBD1 or TRBD2 (5 bases each). Trimming left V 6 bases short and J 2 bases short, with 11 bases between. The germline CDR1 and CDR2 sequences are SNHLY and FYNNEI. This CDR3 has 14 residues.